This TCR beta chain was found in a study of shared clonotypes between healthy human individuals (dated by TCRdb to the early 2020s). About the full investigation: The cohort included a few men and a couple of women between 18 and 49 years of age. To increase sequencing depth and limit assay-specific biases, TCR repertoire library preparation and sequencing were carried out by different laboratories using diverse techniques. For each donor, three plates each were used for CD4 naive and CD4 memory, two plates were used for CD8 naive, and one plate was used for CD8 memory. To estimate repertoire size and how much clonotype sharing occurs between individuals, the study deeply sequenced the blood TCR repertoires of 5 or 6 healthy adults. Leukapheresis yielded between about 0.85 and 10 billion PBMCs per donor. The paper as a whole reports these results and caveats: Only blood was sampled, and tissue TCR repertoires likely differ from those in blood. The genetic and exposure-history diversity represented was limited by the small number of donors. Even with the large sequencing depth, rarefaction of the sorted-subset datasets indicated that sequencing was incomplete. Sharing across four donors was observed for around 5% of naive CD4, over 3% of naive CD8, roughly 2.4% of memory CD4, and about 0.4% of memory CD8 clonotypes. Pairwise subsampling led to the expectation that sequencing depth would affect the degree of clonotype sharing among donors. Clonotypes shared by all four sorted-subset donors showed higher generation probabilities than non-shared clonotypes. Naive subsets generally had larger estimated clonotype richness than memory subsets.

Using the deep immunoSEQ assay, TCR CDR3 regions were amplified from genomic DNA by multiplex PCR. Extracted genomic DNA from each cell subset was distributed evenly across all wells of several immunoSEQ 96-well plates, and each plate was treated as a replicate. For sorted subsets, each replicate PCR was loaded with around 220 ng genomic DNA, equivalent to about 30,000 T cell genomes. The purified libraries were quantified using a Qubit 3.0 fluorometer, sized with a Bioanalyzer 2100, and then quantified again using the KAPA Library Quantification kit. Each immunoSEQ 96-well plate was sequenced on its own single-read 150-cycle Illumina NextSeq 550 flow cell. As for the authors' bioinformatics: The immunoSEQ output contained only junctional sequences without quality scores, so filtering could not match that applied to full-length reads. To assign V/J genes and CDR3, sequences were annotated using PyIR, a Python wrapper for IgBLAST v1.9, with IMGT germline references. Reads with weak V/J assignments (E-value above 1e-6), missing CDR3, stop codons, out-of-frame junctions, or ambiguous translated residues were removed. A V3J clonotype was defined by an identical inferred V gene, J gene, and CDR3 amino acid sequence. Percentage overlap between repertoires was computed as shared unique clonotypes divided by the size of the smaller repertoire. RTK rarefaction, the Chao1 estimator, and Recon v2.1 estimates of unobserved clonotypes were used to assess repertoire richness. OLGA was used to compute generation probabilities for all TCRbeta clonotypes that the gDNA method yielded from a handful of donors. In TCRdb, the immuneACCESS table is reduced to in-frame sequences with V and J assigned. These tables do not hold every clone; where another copy was compared, an unresolved V gene accounts for under half, and the others remain unexplained. V and J calls plus clone size are reproduced from that table; the DNA served to infer D and trimming. Counted in this sample were approximately 2,000,000 clones; 85% to 95% of them appeared once. The ten largest clonotypes hold around 0.38% of the sample.

The V end loses 0 bases and the J end loses 6 bases, and a stretch of 11 bases separates them. Measured from the cysteine to the phenylalanine, the CDR3 is 15 residues long. Just CDR3 DNA is preserved here, 45 bases in frame from base 1. For CDR1 and CDR2, the germline V gene lists MGHRA and YSYEKL. Turning to this clone: Its antigen is unknown. Base qualities are not at hand, and no much larger clone is one base apart.

The donors were healthy, HIV-negative adults who had no recently reported acute infections or vaccinations. Every donor was a Caucasian adult living in Nashville, Tennessee, USA. CD4+ T cells were enriched through magnetic negative selection, after which naive cells were positively selected on CD45RA and the remaining negative fraction served as the memory subset. After blood collection by leukapheresis, PBMCs were isolated using Ficoll-Histopaque density gradient centrifugation and then cryopreserved in the vapor phase of liquid nitrogen. Analytical flow cytometry was used to check the purity and quantity of each magnetically sorted T cell population. Genomic DNA was isolated from each sorted fraction and quantified by UV absorbance on a Nanodrop 2000c.

The chain employs TRBV4-1 and TRBJ2-2; possibly the D gene is TRBD1, per 5 matching bases. This TCR was recovered from a man between 18 and 29 years old in good health. Some clones in this sample may be carry-over from other donors' samples. Specimen: naive CD4+ T cells from PBMCs. Explained via the paper, the cell subset or site label denotes: CD45RA+ positively selected. In nucleotide form, the sequence is TGCGCCAGCAGCCAAGAGGCAGGGATCTCCGGGGAGCTGTTTTTT. Translation gives CASSQEAGISGELFF.